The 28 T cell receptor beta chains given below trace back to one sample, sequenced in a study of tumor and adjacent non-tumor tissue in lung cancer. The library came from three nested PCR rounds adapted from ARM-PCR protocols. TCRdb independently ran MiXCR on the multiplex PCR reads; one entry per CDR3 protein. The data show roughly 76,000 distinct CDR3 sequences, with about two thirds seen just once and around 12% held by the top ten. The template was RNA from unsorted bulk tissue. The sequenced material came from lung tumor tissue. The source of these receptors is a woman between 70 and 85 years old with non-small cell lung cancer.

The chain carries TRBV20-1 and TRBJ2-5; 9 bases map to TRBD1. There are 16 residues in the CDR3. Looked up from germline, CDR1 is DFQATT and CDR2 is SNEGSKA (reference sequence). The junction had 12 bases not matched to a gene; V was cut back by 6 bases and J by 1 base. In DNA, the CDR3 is TGCAGTGCCAGGGAGCACAGGGGGCTAACCCAAGAGACCCAGTACTTC. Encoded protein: CSAREHRGLTQETQYF.

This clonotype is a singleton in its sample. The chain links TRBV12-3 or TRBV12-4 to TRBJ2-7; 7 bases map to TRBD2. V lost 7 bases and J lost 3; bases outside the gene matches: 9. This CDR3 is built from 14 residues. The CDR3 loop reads CASMGALAVYEQYF. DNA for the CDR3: TGTGCCAGCATGGGAGCCCTAGCGGTCTACGAGCAGTACTTC.

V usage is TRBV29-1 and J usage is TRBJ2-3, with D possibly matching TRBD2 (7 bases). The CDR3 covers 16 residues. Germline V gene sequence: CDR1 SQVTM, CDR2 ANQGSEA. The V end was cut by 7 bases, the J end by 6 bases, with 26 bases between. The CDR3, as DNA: TGCAGCGCCCGTACTCAGGGGAACGGGAGGTCTGATACGCAGTATTTT. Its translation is CSARTQGNGRSDTQYF.

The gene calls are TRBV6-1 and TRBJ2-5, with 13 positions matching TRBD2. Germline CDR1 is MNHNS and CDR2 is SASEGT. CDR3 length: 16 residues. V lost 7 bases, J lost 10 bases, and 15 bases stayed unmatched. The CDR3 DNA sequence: TGTGCCAGCACCTTCGGGACTAGCGGGATGCAAAAGATCCAGTACTTC. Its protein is CASTFGTSGMQKIQYF.

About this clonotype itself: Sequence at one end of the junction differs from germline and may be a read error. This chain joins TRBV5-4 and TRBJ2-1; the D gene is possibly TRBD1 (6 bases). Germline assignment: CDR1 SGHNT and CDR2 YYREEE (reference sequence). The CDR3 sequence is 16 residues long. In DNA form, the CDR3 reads TGTGCCAACAGCCCCGCTTTTCAGCAGGGGTACAATGAGCAGTTCTTC. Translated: CANSPAFQQGYNEQFF.

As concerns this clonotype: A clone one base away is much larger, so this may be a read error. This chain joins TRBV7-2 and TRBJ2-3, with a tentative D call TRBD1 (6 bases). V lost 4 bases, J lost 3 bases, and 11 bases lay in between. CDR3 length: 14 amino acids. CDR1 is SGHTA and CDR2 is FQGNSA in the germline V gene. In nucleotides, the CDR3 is TGTGCCAGCAGCTCAGACAGGAGTACAGATACGCAGTATTTT. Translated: CASSSDRSTDTQYF.

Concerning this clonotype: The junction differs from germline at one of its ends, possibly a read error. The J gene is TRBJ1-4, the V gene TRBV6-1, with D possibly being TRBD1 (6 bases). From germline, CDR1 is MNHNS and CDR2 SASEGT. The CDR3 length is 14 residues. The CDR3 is CASSEIQGNEKLFF. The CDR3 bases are TGTGCCAGTAGTGAAATACAGGGTAATGAAAAACTGTTTTTT.

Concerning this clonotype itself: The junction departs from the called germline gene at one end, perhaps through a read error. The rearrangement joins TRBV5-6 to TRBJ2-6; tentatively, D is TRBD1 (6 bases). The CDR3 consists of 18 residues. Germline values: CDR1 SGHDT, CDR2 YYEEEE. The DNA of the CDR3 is TGTGCCAGCAACCCCCAGACAGGAACCGGCTCTGGGGCCAACGTCCTGATTTTC. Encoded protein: CASNPQTGTGSGANVLIF.

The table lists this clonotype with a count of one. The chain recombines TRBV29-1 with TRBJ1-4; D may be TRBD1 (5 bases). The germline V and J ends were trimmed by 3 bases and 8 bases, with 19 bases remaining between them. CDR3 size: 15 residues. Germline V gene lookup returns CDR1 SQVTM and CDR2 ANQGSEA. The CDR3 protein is CSVDYSGARREKLFF. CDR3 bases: TGCAGCGTTGACTACTCCGGGGCAAGGAGGGAAAAACTGTTTTTT.

Here the CDR3 reads CASICLGSTGELFF. Here the CDR3 DNA reads TGTGCCAGCATTTGCCTGGGGTCCACCGGGGAGCTGTTTTTT. V gene TRBV6-5 combines with J gene TRBJ2-2; D unclear. The CDR3 runs to 14 residues. V lost 7 bases and J 4 bases, leaving 13 bases between the germline ends. The germline gives CDR1 MNHEY, CDR2 SVGAGI.

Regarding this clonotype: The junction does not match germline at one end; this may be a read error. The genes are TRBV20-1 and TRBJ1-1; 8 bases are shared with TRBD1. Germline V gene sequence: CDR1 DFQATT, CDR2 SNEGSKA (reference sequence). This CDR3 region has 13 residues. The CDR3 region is CSEADRVLTEAFF. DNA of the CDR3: TGTAGTGAGGCGGACAGGGTATTGACTGAAGCTTTCTTT.

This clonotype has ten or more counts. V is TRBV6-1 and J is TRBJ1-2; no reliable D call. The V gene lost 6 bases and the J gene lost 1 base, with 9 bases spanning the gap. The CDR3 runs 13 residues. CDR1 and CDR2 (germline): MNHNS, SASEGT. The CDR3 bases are TGTGCCAGCAGGCCCCGAGATAACTATGGCTACACCTTC. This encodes CASRPRDNYGYTF.

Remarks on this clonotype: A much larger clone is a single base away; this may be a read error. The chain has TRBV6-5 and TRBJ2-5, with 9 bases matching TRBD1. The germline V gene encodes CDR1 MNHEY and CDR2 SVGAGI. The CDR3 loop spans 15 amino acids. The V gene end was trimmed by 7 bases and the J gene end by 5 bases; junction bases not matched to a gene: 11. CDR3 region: CASILQGAQGETQYF. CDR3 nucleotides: TGTGCCAGCATCCTACAGGGGGCTCAGGGGGAGACCCAGTACTTC.

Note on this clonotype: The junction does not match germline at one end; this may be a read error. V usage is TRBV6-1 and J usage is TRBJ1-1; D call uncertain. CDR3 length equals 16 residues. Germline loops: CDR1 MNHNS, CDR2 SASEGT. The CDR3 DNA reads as TGTGCCATCAGTGAAATCCCCCCACCCTACGGCACTGAAACTTTCTTT. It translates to CAISEIPPPYGTETFF.

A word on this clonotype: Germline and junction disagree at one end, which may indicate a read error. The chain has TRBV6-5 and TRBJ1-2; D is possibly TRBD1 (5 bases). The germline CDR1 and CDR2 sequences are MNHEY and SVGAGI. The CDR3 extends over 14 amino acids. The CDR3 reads CANRYQGGNYGYAF. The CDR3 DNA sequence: TGTGCCAACCGTTACCAGGGAGGGAACTATGGCTACGCCTTC.

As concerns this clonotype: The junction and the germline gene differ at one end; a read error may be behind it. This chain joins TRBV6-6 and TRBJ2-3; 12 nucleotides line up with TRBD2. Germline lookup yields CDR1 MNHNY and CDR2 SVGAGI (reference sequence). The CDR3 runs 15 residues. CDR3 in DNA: TGTGCCATCAGAGCACTAGCGGGAGGATTAGATACGAAGTATTTT. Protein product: CAIRALAGGLDTKYF.

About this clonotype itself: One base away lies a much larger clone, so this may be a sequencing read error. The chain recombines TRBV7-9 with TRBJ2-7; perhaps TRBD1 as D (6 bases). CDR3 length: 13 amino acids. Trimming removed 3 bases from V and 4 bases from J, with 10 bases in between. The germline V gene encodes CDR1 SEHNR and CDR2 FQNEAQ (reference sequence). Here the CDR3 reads CASSLGAEYEQYF. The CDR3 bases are TGTGCCAGCAGCTTGGGGGCGGAGTACGAGCAGTACTTC.

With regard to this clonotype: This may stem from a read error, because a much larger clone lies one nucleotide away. CDR3 residues: CAWKERVTGELFF. The CDR3 DNA is TGTGCCTGGAAGGAGAGGGTTACCGGGGAGCTGTTTTTT. The V gene is TRBV30, the J gene TRBJ2-2; tentative D call: TRBD2 (5 bases). Germline assignment: CDR1 GTSNPN and CDR2 SVGIG (reference sequence). The CDR3 loop spans 13 amino acids. The ends were cut back, 4 bases at V and 5 bases at J, with 11 bases in the middle. The whole variable domain, filled in from reference TRBV30 and TRBJ2-2, reads SQTIHQWPATLVQPVGSPLSLECTVEGTSNPNLYWYRQAAGRGLQLLFYSVGIGQISSEVPQNLSASRPQDRQFILSSKKLLLSDSGFYLCAWKERVTGELFFGEGSRLTVL.

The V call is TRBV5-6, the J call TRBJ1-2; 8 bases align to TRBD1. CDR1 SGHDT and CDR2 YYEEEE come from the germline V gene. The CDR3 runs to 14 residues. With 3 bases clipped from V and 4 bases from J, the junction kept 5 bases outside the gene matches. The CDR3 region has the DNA TGTGCCAGCAGCTCCAGGACAGGGAGCTATGGCTACACCTTC. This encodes CASSSRTGSYGYTF.

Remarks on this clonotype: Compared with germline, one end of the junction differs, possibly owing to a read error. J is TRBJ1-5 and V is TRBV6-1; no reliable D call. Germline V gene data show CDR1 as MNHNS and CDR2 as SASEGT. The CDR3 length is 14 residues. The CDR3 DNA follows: TGTGTCAGCAGTGAAGCGCAAGGTCAGGAGCCCCAGCGTTTT. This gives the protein CVSSEAQGQEPQRF.

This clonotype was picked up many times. This CDR3 is CASSRSGSGSSYNEQFF. The CDR3, as DNA: TGTGCCAGCAGTCGTTCCGGGAGCGGGAGTTCCTACAATGAGCAGTTCTTC. The chain recombines TRBV2 with TRBJ2-1; 8 nucleotides line up with TRBD2. This CDR3 region has 17 residues. Unmatched junction bases numbered 10, after V lost 5 bases and J lost 1 base. CDR1 and CDR2 from the germline V gene are SNHLY and FYNNEI.

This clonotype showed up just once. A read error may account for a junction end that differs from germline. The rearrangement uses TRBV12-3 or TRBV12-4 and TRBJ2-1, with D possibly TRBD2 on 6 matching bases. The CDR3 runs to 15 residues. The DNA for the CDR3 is TGTGTCAGCAGCAAGACTAGTGGGAGTCTCCATGAGCAGTTCTTC. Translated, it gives CVSSKTSGSLHEQFF.

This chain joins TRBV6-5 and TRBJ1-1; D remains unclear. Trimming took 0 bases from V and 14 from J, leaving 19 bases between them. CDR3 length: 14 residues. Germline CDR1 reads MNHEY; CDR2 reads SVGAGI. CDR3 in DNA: TGTGCCAGCAGTTACTCGATTGCCTACACTGAAGTGTTCTTT. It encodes CASSYSIAYTEVFF.

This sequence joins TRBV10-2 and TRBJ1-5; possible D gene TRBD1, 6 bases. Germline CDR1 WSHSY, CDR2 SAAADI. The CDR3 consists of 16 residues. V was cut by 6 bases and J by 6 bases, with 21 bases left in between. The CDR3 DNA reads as TGCGCCAGCAGCATGGGGACAAGGGGCTACAGTCAGCCCCAGCATTTT. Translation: CASSMGTRGYSQPQHF.

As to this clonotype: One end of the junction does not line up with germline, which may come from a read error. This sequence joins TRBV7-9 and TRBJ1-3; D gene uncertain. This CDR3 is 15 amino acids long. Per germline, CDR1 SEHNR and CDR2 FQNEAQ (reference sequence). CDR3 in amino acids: CASSLTSDRGNIIYF. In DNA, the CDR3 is TGTGCCAGCAGCTTGACAAGCGATCGGGGAAACATCATATATTTT.

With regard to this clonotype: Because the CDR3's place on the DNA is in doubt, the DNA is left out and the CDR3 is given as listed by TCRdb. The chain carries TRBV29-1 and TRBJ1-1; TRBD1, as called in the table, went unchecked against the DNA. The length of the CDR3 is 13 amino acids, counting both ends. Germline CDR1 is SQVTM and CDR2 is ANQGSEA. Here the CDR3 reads CSVAPGSTTEAYF.

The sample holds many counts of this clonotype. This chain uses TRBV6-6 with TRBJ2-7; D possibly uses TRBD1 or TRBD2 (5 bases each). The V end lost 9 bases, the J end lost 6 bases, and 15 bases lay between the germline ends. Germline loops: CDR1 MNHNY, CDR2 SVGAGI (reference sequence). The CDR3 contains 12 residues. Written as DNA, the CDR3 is TGTGCCAGTACCGGGACCTCTGGCGAGCAGTACTTC. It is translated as CASTGTSGEQYF.

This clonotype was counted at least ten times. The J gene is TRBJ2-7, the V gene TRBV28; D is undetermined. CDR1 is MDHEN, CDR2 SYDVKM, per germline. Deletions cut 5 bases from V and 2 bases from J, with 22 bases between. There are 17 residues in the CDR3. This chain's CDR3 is CASSPPDGRSGAYEQYF. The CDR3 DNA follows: TGTGCCAGCAGTCCGCCAGACGGACGGTCAGGAGCCTACGAGCAGTACTTC.